The 15 T cell receptor beta chains below come from one sample, sequenced in a study of identical twins. TCRdb reprocessed the 5' RACE reads via MiXCR and lists one record per CDR3 protein. The sample contains 1.5 million to 2 million distinct CDR3 sequences, more than 30% of which appear only once. The sample consisted of cord blood. These receptors all come from a newborn girl in good health.

This chain joins TRBV20-1 and TRBJ1-2, with 7 bases fitting TRBD1. V gave up 2 bases and J gave up 1 base; unmatched junction bases: 10. This CDR3 is 16 amino acids long. The germline V gene encodes CDR1 DFQATT and CDR2 SNEGSKA (reference sequence). The CDR3 bases are TGCAGTGCTAGACTTCAGGGGGGGATCGGTAACTATGGCTACACCTTC. Protein: CSARLQGGIGNYGYTF.

The CDR3 loop reads CASSLAHFGRADTGELFF. As DNA, the CDR3 is TGTGCCAGCAGCTTAGCCCACTTTGGCAGGGCTGACACCGGGGAGCTGTTTTTT. The rearrangement joins TRBV7-9 to TRBJ2-2; D perhaps matches TRBD1 (5 bases). There are 18 residues in the CDR3. In germline, CDR1 is SEHNR, CDR2 FQNEAQ (reference sequence). V was pared by 0 bases and J by 3 bases, with 17 bases between.

The chain uses TRBV20-1 and TRBJ2-1; D is possibly TRBD1 (5 bases). The germline V gene has CDR1 DFQATT and CDR2 SNEGSKA (reference sequence). Trimming took off 8 bases at V and 0 bases at J, with 8 bases between the two ends. The CDR3 extends over 12 amino acids. The CDR3 DNA reads TGCAGTTCAGACAGCTCCTACAATGAGCAGTTCTTC. Its protein is CSSDSSYNEQFF.

This clonotype was seen at least ten times. The rearrangement joins TRBV10-3 to TRBJ1-2; a possible D gene is TRBD1 (5 bases). Germline CDR1 reads ENHRY; CDR2 reads SYGVKD. V was clipped by 3 bases and J by 1 base, with 15 bases between them. This CDR3 comprises 16 residues. CDR3 coding DNA: TGTGCCATCAGTGATCGGGTAGGGGCGCATAACTATGGCTACACCTTC. This encodes CAISDRVGAHNYGYTF.

This clonotype appeared a few times. The genes are TRBV4-2 and TRBJ1-4; unclear D gene. Germline CDR1 reads LGHNA; CDR2 reads YNFKEQ. This CDR3 is built from 15 residues. Trimming took off 0 bases at V and 5 bases at J, with 10 bases between the two ends. CDR3 region: CASSQDHWANEKLFF. The CDR3 DNA is TGTGCCAGCAGCCAAGATCATTGGGCCAATGAAAAACTGTTTTTT.

V gene TRBV12-3 or TRBV12-4 combines with J gene TRBJ2-3; D gene unclear. The CDR3 loop spans 15 amino acids. V dropped 3 bases and J dropped 11 bases, with 21 bases sitting between them. As DNA, the CDR3 is TGTGCCAGCAGTTTCGAGACCCTGAGAGCAGATGTGCAGTATTTT. This gives the protein CASSFETLRADVQYF.

This clonotype has more than one count but fewer than ten. This rearrangement joins TRBV28 to TRBJ2-3; D ambiguous. V gave up 5 bases and J gave up 1 base, with 7 bases separating them. Germline V gene sequence: CDR1 MDHEN, CDR2 SYDVKM. CDR3 length equals 13 residues. The CDR3 DNA sequence: TGTGCCAGCAGTCGACACGGCACAGATACGCAGTATTTT. Protein sequence: CASSRHGTDTQYF.

Here the CDR3 DNA reads TGTGCCAGCAGTTTACGTGGGAGGGTTCAAGAGACCCAGTACTTC. Amino acids: CASSLRGRVQETQYF. The chain has TRBV27 and TRBJ2-7; 7 bases map to TRBD2. The J call is in doubt because the DNA end fits TRBJ2-5 better. Germline V gene sequence: CDR1 MNHEY, CDR2 SMNVEV (reference sequence). The CDR3 is made up of 15 amino acids.

The rearrangement joins TRBV25-1 to TRBJ2-1; no clear D gene. V shed 3 bases and J shed 3 bases, with 9 bases lying between them. Germline V gene lookup returns CDR1 MGHDK and CDR2 SYGVNS. This CDR3 has 14 residues. The DNA for the CDR3 is TGTGCCAGCAGTGATTTGATTCGCTACAATGAGCAGTTCTTC. It codes for CASSDLIRYNEQFF. Full variable domain (rest looked up from reference TRBV25-1 and TRBJ2-1): EADIYQTPRYLVIGTGKKITLECSQTMGHDKMYWYQQDPGMELHLIHYSYGVNSTEKGDLSSESTVSRIRTEHFPLTLESARPSHTSQYLCASSDLIRYNEQFFGPGTRLTVL.

This clonotype was recorded a few times. The V call is TRBV2, the J call TRBJ2-1, with 7 bases that match TRBD2. Germline loops: CDR1 SNHLY, CDR2 FYNNEI. This CDR3 has 16 residues. Unmatched junction bases numbered 5, after V lost 3 bases and J lost 0 bases. CDR3 protein: CASSEGREASYNEQFF. For the CDR3, the DNA is TGTGCCAGCAGTGAGGGTCGGGAGGCCTCCTACAATGAGCAGTTCTTC.

This chain connects TRBV20-1 to TRBJ1-1; D is ambiguous. The CDR3 consists of 16 residues. Trimming cost V 3 bases and J 0 bases, with 17 bases left between them. Germline-derived CDR1 and CDR2 are DFQATT and SNEGSKA (reference sequence). DNA for the CDR3: TGCAGTGCTAGTAGCGGGAAGCTTATTCTGAACACTGAAGCTTTCTTT. It is translated as CSASSGKLILNTEAFF.

The chain is built from TRBV20-1 and TRBJ1-1, with D unclear. CDR3 length equals 15 residues. In germline, CDR1 is DFQATT, CDR2 SNEGSKA (reference sequence). Deletions cut 0 bases from V and 1 base from J, with 12 bases between. In DNA form, the CDR3 reads TGCAGTGCTAGAGATAGGGTCCTCCCGAACACTGAAGCTTTCTTT. This translates into CSARDRVLPNTEAFF.

The chain combines TRBV20-1 with TRBJ2-3; D might be TRBD2 (6 bases). Germline CDR1 and CDR2: DFQATT and SNEGSKA (reference sequence). Between the trimmed V and J ends, which lost 5 bases and 0 bases, there was a span of 15 bases. This CDR3 has 15 amino acids. CDR3 nucleotides: TGCAGTGCTGGAAGGCTAGCGCTGAGCACAGATACGCAGTATTTT. This encodes CSAGRLALSTDTQYF.

The V call is TRBV27, the J call TRBJ2-7, with 13 bases identical to TRBD2. V was pared by 6 bases and J by 2 bases, with 16 bases of the junction left unmatched. The CDR3 spans 19 residues. Germline CDR1 is MNHEY and CDR2 is SMNVEV (reference sequence). DNA for the CDR3: TGTGCCAGCAGCGCGACCCCACTAGCGGGGGGGCAAAAGACCTACGAGCAGTACTTC. Its translation is CASSATPLAGGQKTYEQYF.

This chain links TRBV20-1 with TRBJ1-1; D remains unclear. This CDR3 is 14 amino acids long. Germline V gives CDR1 DFQATT, CDR2 SNEGSKA (reference sequence). With 1 base removed from V and 5 bases from J, the gap between germline ends came to 14 bases. The CDR3 spells CSARVRGSGTEAFF. The CDR3 DNA is TGCAGTGCTAGAGTACGGGGATCGGGGACTGAAGCTTTCTTT.